The 26 T cell receptor beta chains given below trace back to one sample, sequenced in a study of blood T cells in healthy people across ages. Through a sample-barcoded 5' primer and a J-beta primer mix, a second PCR was run for roughly 6 to 11 cycles. MiXCR was run by TCRdb on the 5' RACE reads, yielding one entry per CDR3 protein. Found here are just under 750,000 distinct CDR3 sequences, roughly 20% of them singletons; the top ten hold less than 25%. Sequencing used blood. Receptor source: a man in his 70s in good health.

This clonotype was observed a few times. V gene TRBV5-1 combines with J gene TRBJ2-3; D is ambiguous. Germline CDR1 reads SGHRS; CDR2 reads YFSETQ. The CDR3 is made up of 15 amino acids. Trimming took off 0 bases at V and 2 bases at J, with 10 bases between the two ends. The CDR3 loop reads CASSLVGTDTDTQYF. CDR3 in DNA: TGCGCCAGCAGCTTGGTGGGCACCGACACAGATACGCAGTATTTT.

In this sample, this clonotype turned up a few times. The chain joins TRBV20-1 to TRBJ2-7, with TRBD1 matching 9 bases. After removal of 7 bases from V and 5 bases from J, the junction contained 9 bases not matched to a gene. The germline V gene encodes CDR1 DFQATT and CDR2 SNEGSKA (reference sequence). This CDR3 has 13 residues. The CDR3 nucleotides are TGCAGTGTCTCGACAGGGGGTAGCCACGAGCAGTACGTC. Residues: CSVSTGGSHEQYV.

This clonotype was recorded a few times. CDR3 amino acids: CASSMGYGYTF. The CDR3 DNA follows: TGTGCCAGCAGCATGGGCTATGGCTACACCTTC. V and J are TRBV25-1 and TRBJ1-2; D is undetermined. Germline CDR1 MGHDK, CDR2 SYGVNS. The CDR3 length is 11 residues. V was shortened by 6 bases and J by 4 bases, with 6 bases between the two germline ends.

This clonotype came up a few times. The genes are TRBV27 and TRBJ2-5; D might be TRBD2 (5 bases). Germline loops: CDR1 MNHEY, CDR2 SMNVEV (reference sequence). The CDR3 runs 13 residues. V lost 9 bases and J 5 bases, leaving 16 bases between the germline ends. CDR3: CASSRLASETQYF. CDR3 bases: TGTGCCAGTTCAAGGCTAGCTTCGGAGACCCAGTACTTC.

This clonotype showed up just a few times. DNA for the CDR3: TGTGCCAGCAGTGACGGGACAGTCCAAGAGACCCAGTACTTC. Residues: CASSDGTVQETQYF. This chain links TRBV6-6 with TRBJ2-5; the match to TRBD1 covers 7 bases. Germline CDR1 MNHNY, CDR2 SVGAGI (reference sequence). The V gene end was trimmed by 5 bases and the J gene end by 1 base; junction bases not matched to a gene: 4. The CDR3 extends over 14 amino acids.

The chain carries TRBV12-3 or TRBV12-4 and TRBJ2-4; TRBD2 matches 12 bases. The length of the CDR3 is 18 residues. Trimming at V came to 5 bases and at J to 1 base, leaving 9 bases not matched to a gene. The DNA of the CDR3 is TGTGCCAGCAGTCGAAATCTAGCGGGAGGGCCGGCCAAAAACATTCAGTACTTC. Its translation: CASSRNLAGGPAKNIQYF.

The table lists this clonotype with a few counts. This sequence joins TRBV20-1 and TRBJ2-5, with 9 bases aligning to TRBD2. The V gene end was trimmed by 1 base and the J gene end by 2 bases; junction bases not matched to a gene: 5. This CDR3 comprises 15 residues. Germline CDR1 reads DFQATT; CDR2 reads SNEGSKA (reference sequence). The CDR3 region is CSARVLTSGQETQYF. The CDR3 coding sequence is TGCAGTGCTAGAGTGCTGACTAGCGGTCAAGAGACCCAGTACTTC.

This chain connects TRBV4-1 to TRBJ2-7; a weak D match, TRBD2 (6 bases). Germline CDR1 and CDR2: MGHRA and YSYEKL. The length of the CDR3 is 16 residues. V lost 0 bases and J lost 2, with 14 bases in between. CDR3 DNA sequence: TGCGCCAGCAGCCAAGATCTAGGAGGGAGCCCCTACGAGCAGTACTTC. This gives the protein CASSQDLGGSPYEQYF.

This clonotype appeared many times. The rearrangement joins TRBV7-2 to TRBJ2-5, with TRBD2 as a possible D gene (6 bases). The J call may be faulty, since TRBJ2-1 better matches the DNA end. CDR3 length: 13 amino acids. Germline V gene sequence: CDR1 SGHTA, CDR2 FQGNSA. The CDR3 DNA reads as TGTGCCAGCAGCTTAGTCGCGGGGAATGAGCAGTTCTTC. This sequence encodes CASSLVAGNEQFF.

The chain links TRBV20-1 to TRBJ2-3; D is perhaps TRBD1 (5 bases). The CDR3 sequence is 12 residues long. Germline CDR1 reads DFQATT; CDR2 reads SNEGSKA (reference sequence). The CDR3 here is CSVRQRTDTQYF. The CDR3 DNA follows: TGCAGCGTACGACAGCGCACAGATACGCAGTATTTT.

This chain uses TRBV5-1 with TRBJ1-2; 8 positions agree with TRBD1. The CDR3 is 13 amino acids. Per germline, CDR1 SGHRS and CDR2 YFSETQ. With 4 bases clipped from V and 7 bases from J, the junction kept 6 bases outside the gene matches. The DNA of the CDR3 is TGCGCCAGCAGCATAGGACAGGGCTCTGGCTACACCTTC. Residues: CASSIGQGSGYTF.

With regard to this clonotype: A junction end diverges from the germline sequence, so it may reflect a read error. The CDR3 DNA reads TGTGCCAGCAGTTTACCGAGGGAAATCACAGATACGCAGTCTTTT. This encodes CASSLPREITDTQSF. The rearrangement uses TRBV28 and TRBJ2-3, with D possibly being TRBD2 (5 bases). Germline CDR1 MDHEN, CDR2 SYDVKM. CDR3 length: 15 residues.

This clonotype has only a few counts. The rearrangement joins TRBV2 to TRBJ2-7; D remains unclear. The ends were cut back, 0 bases at V and 2 bases at J, with 8 bases in the middle. Looked up from germline, CDR1 is SNHLY and CDR2 is FYNNEI. The CDR3 totals 14 residues. The CDR3 sequence is CASSEAISPYEQYF. The CDR3, as DNA: TGTGCCAGCAGTGAAGCGATTTCACCCTACGAGCAGTACTTC.

The V call is TRBV12-5, the J call TRBJ2-5; D is ambiguous. The J call may be mistaken, given a closer DNA end match to TRBJ2-1. This CDR3 comprises 15 residues. Germline assignment: CDR1 LGHNT and CDR2 FRNRAP. CDR3 nucleotides: TGTGCTAGTGGTTTGGTATCCGTGGGGAAAGGGGAGCAGTTCTTC. Translation: CASGLVSVGKGEQFF.

This clonotype was detected only a few times. The gene calls are TRBV15 and TRBJ1-2; D gene unclear. CDR1 and CDR2 from the germline V gene are LNHNV and YYDKDF (reference sequence). The CDR3 extends over 12 amino acids. V lost 8 bases to trimming and J lost 0 bases, with 7 bases between them. CDR3 region: CATWKANYGYTF. The CDR3 DNA reads as TGTGCCACCTGGAAAGCTAACTATGGCTACACCTTC.

The chain has TRBV5-6 and TRBJ1-2; no definite D call. In germline, CDR1 is SGHDT, CDR2 YYEEEE. Trimming cost V 4 bases and J 0 bases, with 13 bases left between them. The CDR3 length is 15 residues. CDR3 bases: TGTGCCAGCAGCCGGGCGCCGAGATCTAACTATGGCTACACCTTC. Its protein product is CASSRAPRSNYGYTF. Based on the CDR3 plus reference TRBV5-6 and TRBJ1-2, the full variable domain is DAGVTQSPTHLIKTRGQQVTLRCSPKSGHDTVSWYQQALGQGPQFIFQYYEEEERQRGNFPDRFSGHQFPNYSSELNVNALLLGDSALYLCASSRAPRSNYGYTFGSGTRLTVV.

The V and J genes are TRBV5-1 and TRBJ1-3; D not certain. There are 14 residues in the CDR3. Per the germline V gene, CDR1 is SGHRS and CDR2 is YFSETQ. V lost 4 bases to trimming and J lost 1 base, with 9 bases between them. CDR3 nucleotide sequence: TGCGCCAGCAGCGGCGGGAGGTCTGGAAACACCATATATTTT. Its protein product is CASSGGRSGNTIYF.

The V call is TRBV7-8, the J call TRBJ2-4; perhaps TRBD2 as D (6 bases). Trimming removed 2 bases from V and 0 bases from J, with 20 bases in between. Germline assignment: CDR1 SGHVS and CDR2 FQNEAQ. There are 19 residues in the CDR3. CDR3 nucleotide sequence: TGTGCCAGCAGCTTATCGGGGGTGTCGGGGGTACTAGCCAAAAACATTCAGTACTTC. Protein sequence: CASSLSGVSGVLAKNIQYF.

The rearrangement uses TRBV3-1 and TRBJ2-5; D is undetermined. The CDR3 has 12 residues. Germline V gene sequence: CDR1 LGHDT, CDR2 YNNKEL (reference sequence). Trimming stripped 3 bases from V and 11 bases from J, with 13 bases between. The CDR3 DNA follows: TGTGCCAGCAGCCACAGGACCCTGGAGCAGTACTTC. It codes for CASSHRTLEQYF.

The chain carries TRBV5-1 and TRBJ2-1; D call uncertain. Germline CDR1 and CDR2: SGHRS and YFSETQ. Trimming stripped 3 bases from V and 5 bases from J, with 18 bases between. This CDR3 has 16 residues. CDR3 sequence (DNA): TGCGCCAGCAGCTACCAAAAGTTCCTTGGGGACAATGAGCAGTTCTTC. It codes for CASSYQKFLGDNEQFF.

This rearrangement joins TRBV11-2 to TRBJ2-3; D uncertain. Germline CDR1 and CDR2: SGHAT and FQNNGV. The V gene lost 1 base and the J gene lost 2 bases, with 7 bases spanning the gap. The CDR3 length is 14 residues. The chain's CDR3 is CASSLARLTDTQYF. The DNA of the CDR3 is TGTGCCAGCAGCTTAGCCAGGCTCACAGATACGCAGTATTTT.

This chain connects TRBV7-2 to TRBJ2-7; the D is unclear. The length of the CDR3 is 13 residues. CDR1 is SGHTA, CDR2 FQGNSA, per germline. Between the trimmed V and J ends, which lost 5 bases and 2 bases, there was a span of 10 bases. As DNA, the CDR3 is TGTGCCAGCAGCAACCCCTCAACCTACGAGCAGTACGTC. Its protein is CASSNPSTYEQYV.

At least ten counts were recorded for this clonotype. The chain employs TRBV7-9 and TRBJ2-5, with TRBD1 as a possible D gene (5 bases). Germline assignment: CDR1 SEHNR and CDR2 FQNEAQ (reference sequence). Trimming removed 2 bases at V and 4 bases at J, with 8 bases between. The CDR3 totals 13 residues. CDR3 DNA: TGTGCCAGCAGCTTAAGCAGGGTAGAGACCCAGTACTTC. It is translated as CASSLSRVETQYF. Together with reference TRBV7-9 and TRBJ2-5, the CDR3 gives the full variable domain: DTGVSQNPRHKITKRGQNVTFRCDPISEHNRLYWYRQTLGQGPEFLTYFQNEAQLEKSRLLSDRFSAERPKGSFSTLEIQRTEQGDSAMYLCASSLSRVETQYFGPGTRLLVL.

The chain combines TRBV7-9 with TRBJ2-7; 14 nucleotides align to TRBD2. Germline V gene sequence: CDR1 SEHNR, CDR2 FQNEAQ (reference sequence). With 5 bases clipped from V and 5 bases from J, the junction kept 2 bases outside the gene matches. The CDR3 covers 14 residues. This chain's CDR3 is CASSEGLAGDEQYV. CDR3 sequence (DNA): TGTGCCAGCAGCGAGGGACTAGCGGGAGACGAGCAGTACGTC.

This clonotype was detected many times. The chain carries TRBV11-2 and TRBJ2-5; TRBD2 matches 8 bases. The J call may be faulty, since TRBJ2-1 better matches the DNA end. The CDR3 length is 16 residues. CDR1 is SGHAT and CDR2 is FQNNGV in the germline V gene. CDR3 sequence: CASSLAPSGFVVEQFF. The DNA for the CDR3 is TGTGCCAGCAGCTTAGCTCCTAGCGGGTTCGTTGTTGAGCAGTTCTTC.

This chain connects TRBV30 to TRBJ2-1; the match to TRBD2 covers 9 bases. The ends lost 2 bases at V and 6 bases at J; junction bases unmatched: 8. This CDR3 is 15 amino acids long. The germline gives CDR1 GTSNPN, CDR2 SVGIG (reference sequence). CDR3 in DNA: TGTGCCTGGAGTCCCCCGGGACTAGCTATCAATGAGCAGTTCTTC. The encoded protein is CAWSPPGLAINEQFF.